A single sample gave rise to the 28 T cell receptor beta chains below, sequenced in a study of spatial heterogeneity in lung cancer. TCRdb called the 5' RACE reads again in MiXCR, with one record for every CDR3 protein. The sample shows around 19,000 distinct CDR3 sequences, 15% to 20% of them seen only once. Time point described: sample taken at primary tumor resection. The input material, whole RNA from tumor, nontumor lung or frozen PBMC, was sequenced unsorted. The sequenced sample was PBMCs, obtained at surgery. The origin of the receptors is a male donor with early-stage non-small cell lung cancer.

The chain couples TRBV10-3 to TRBJ1-5, with TRBD1 as a possible D gene (5 bases). CDR3 length equals 13 residues. Germline CDR1 is ENHRY and CDR2 is SYGVKD. V lost 4 bases, J lost 5 bases, and 9 bases lay in between. The CDR3 region has the DNA TGTGCCATCAGTGGAGGGGATGATCAGCCCCAGCATTTT. Translating it yields CAISGGDDQPQHF.

This clonotype appeared a few times. The chain joins TRBV11-1 to TRBJ2-7; the D is unclear. Per the germline V gene, CDR1 is SGHAT and CDR2 is FQDESV (reference sequence). Trimming stripped 5 bases from V and 7 bases from J, with 9 bases between. The CDR3 runs 11 residues. This CDR3 is CASSATVEQYF. The CDR3 DNA reads as TGTGCCAGCAGCGCAACCGTGGAGCAGTACTTC.

This clonotype was counted at least ten times. V and J are TRBV2 and TRBJ2-1, with a weak D call TRBD2 (5 bases). This CDR3 is built from 14 residues. The germline gives CDR1 SNHLY, CDR2 FYNNEI. Trimming left V 9 bases short and J 0 bases short, with 12 bases between. CDR3 region: CAREDSSSYNEQFF. CDR3 bases: TGTGCCAGGGAGGACTCGAGCTCCTACAATGAGCAGTTCTTC. Filled out from reference TRBV2 and TRBJ2-1, the complete variable domain reads EPEVTQTPSHQVTQMGQEVILRCVPISNHLYFYWYRQILGQKVEFLVSFYNNEISEKSEIFDDQFSVERPDGSNFTLKIRSTKLEDSAMYFCAREDSSSYNEQFFGPGTRLTVL.

Comment on this clonotype: A much larger clone differs from this one at a single base, so this may be a read error. This chain connects TRBV3-1 to TRBJ2-2; D call uncertain. Trimming removed 2 bases from V and 5 bases from J, with 12 bases in between. This CDR3 region has 15 residues. Germline values: CDR1 LGHDT, CDR2 YNNKEL (reference sequence). The CDR3 region is CASSQRKTLTGELFF. The CDR3 DNA is TGTGCCAGCAGCCAAAGGAAGACACTTACCGGGGAGCTGTTTTTT. Looking up the rest from reference TRBV3-1 and TRBJ2-2 gives the full variable domain: DTAVSQTPKYLVTQMGNDKSIKCEQNLGHDTMYWYKQDSKKFLKIMFSYNNKELIINETVPNRFSPKSPDKAHLNLHINSLELGDSAVYFCASSQRKTLTGELFFGEGSRLTVL.

This clonotype was seen at least ten times. This sequence joins TRBV11-2 and TRBJ1-1; D uncertain. Trimming took off 3 bases at V and 1 base at J, with 18 bases between the two ends. In germline, CDR1 is SGHAT, CDR2 FQNNGV. There are 17 residues in the CDR3. The DNA for the CDR3 is TGTGCCAGCAGCTTCCTCGGAAGCACCAGCCCGAACACTGAAGCTTTCTTT. It encodes CASSFLGSTSPNTEAFF.

This clonotype has only a few counts. The rearrangement uses TRBV7-6 and TRBJ2-3; D is ambiguous. V was shortened by 1 base and J by 3 bases, with 5 bases between the two germline ends. Germline CDR1 and CDR2: SGHVS and FNYEAQ. The CDR3 spans 13 residues. The CDR3 DNA reads as TGTGCCAGCAGCTTAGACTGGACAGATACGCAGTATTTT. Translation: CASSLDWTDTQYF.

This chain uses TRBV5-1 with TRBJ1-1, with D perhaps matching TRBD1 (5 bases). Between the trimmed V and J ends, which lost 0 bases and 6 bases, there was a span of 12 bases. The CDR3 runs 14 residues. In germline, CDR1 is SGHRS, CDR2 YFSETQ. The CDR3: CASSLGIGEAEAFF. The CDR3 DNA reads as TGCGCCAGCAGCTTGGGTATAGGGGAGGCTGAAGCTTTCTTT.

The J gene is TRBJ2-2, the V gene TRBV7-8; D not resolved. Trimming took 3 bases from V and 2 from J, leaving 13 bases between them. CDR1 is SGHVS and CDR2 is FQNEAQ in the germline V gene. The CDR3 loop spans 16 amino acids. CDR3 sequence: CASSLLRIVNTGELFF. The CDR3 DNA reads as TGTGCCAGCAGCTTGCTAAGGATTGTTAACACCGGGGAGCTGTTTTTT.

The chain employs TRBV7-9 and TRBJ1-3; possibly TRBD1 for D (6 bases). The V gene's germline CDR1 is SEHNR and CDR2 FQNEAQ (reference sequence). Trimming took 5 bases from V and 3 from J, leaving 17 bases between them. This CDR3 comprises 16 residues. The CDR3 DNA is TGTGCCAGCAGCCCCTCCCAGGGGAGTAGTGGAAACACCATATATTTT. Translating it yields CASSPSQGSSGNTIYF.

The table lists this clonotype with a few counts. The chain joins TRBV6-5 to TRBJ2-7, with 9 bases aligning to TRBD1. CDR1 and CDR2 from the germline V gene are MNHEY and SVGAGI. The CDR3 sequence is 15 residues long. Trimming removed 0 bases from V and 6 bases from J; junction bases left unmatched: 6. CDR3 coding DNA: TGTGCCAGCAGTTACTCCTCGGGACAGGGCTTCGAGCAGTACTTC. Translating it yields CASSYSSGQGFEQYF.

This clonotype has a handful of counts. CDR3 nucleotides: TGTGCCAGTCAGATTGCAGGGGGCTCTGAAGCTTTCTTT. Translation: CASQIAGGSEAFF. This chain joins TRBV3-1 and TRBJ1-1; 8 bases agree with TRBD1. The CDR3 is made up of 13 amino acids. The V gene end was trimmed by 9 bases and the J gene end by 6 bases; junction bases not matched to a gene: 9. CDR1 LGHDT and CDR2 YNNKEL come from the germline V gene (reference sequence).

This clonotype counts as medium-sized (0.01 to 0.1%). This chain uses TRBV19 with TRBJ2-7; either TRBD1 or TRBD2 may fit D (5 bases each). The CDR3 is 14 amino acids. In germline, CDR1 is LNHDA, CDR2 SQIVND (reference sequence). Trimming shortened V by 8 bases and J by 4 bases, and 18 bases separated the two germline ends. The CDR3 reads CASPPGRGPYEQYF. The DNA for the CDR3 is TGTGCCAGTCCCCCGGGCCGGGGACCTTACGAGCAGTACTTC.

This clonotype has ten or more counts. The V gene is TRBV7-3, the J gene TRBJ2-1; 7 nucleotides line up with TRBD1. Germline trimming cut 4 bases from V and 4 bases from J; bases unmatched to any gene: 1. This CDR3 has 13 amino acids. From germline, CDR1 is SGHTA and CDR2 FQGTGA. The CDR3 nucleotides are TGTGCCAGCAGCTCGGGACAGTACAATGAGCAGTTCTTC. Its translation is CASSSGQYNEQFF.

The chain joins TRBV19 to TRBJ1-5; possible D gene TRBD1, 5 bases. The CDR3 is made up of 15 amino acids. V was clipped by 6 bases and J by 2 bases, with 14 bases between them. CDR1 and CDR2 (germline): LNHDA, SQIVND (reference sequence). This CDR3 is CASRPLLGGNQPQHF. DNA of the CDR3: TGTGCCAGTAGACCCCTCCTGGGGGGCAATCAGCCCCAGCATTTT.

This clonotype was seen ten or more times. V and J are TRBV6-5 and TRBJ2-7; 9 bases fit TRBD1. CDR1 and CDR2 (germline): MNHEY, SVGAGI. V lost 8 bases, J lost 5 bases, and 10 bases stayed unmatched. The CDR3 is 14 amino acids. The CDR3 DNA reads TGTGCCAGCTCTCCTGGGGACAGGGCAAACGAGCAGTACTTC. It codes for CASSPGDRANEQYF.

The chain employs TRBV9 and TRBJ2-1; maybe TRBD1 (5 bases). From germline, CDR1 is SGDLS and CDR2 YYNGEE. The CDR3 has 16 amino acids. V was clipped by 2 bases and J by 8 bases, with 20 bases between them. CDR3 sequence: CASSVLGQGFYDEQFF. The CDR3 region has the DNA TGTGCCAGCAGCGTCTTAGGTCAGGGATTTTACGATGAGCAGTTCTTC.

Ten or more counts support this clonotype. This chain links TRBV7-9 with TRBJ1-2; 9 positions match TRBD1. Unmatched junction bases numbered 8, after V lost 9 bases and J lost 3 bases. The CDR3 covers 14 residues. CDR1 is SEHNR and CDR2 is FQNEAQ in the germline V gene (reference sequence). CDR3 DNA sequence: TGTGCCAGTCAGGGGGGACAGGGCGACTATGGCTACACCTTC. This codes for CASQGGQGDYGYTF.

This clonotype has at least ten counts. This chain joins TRBV9 and TRBJ2-1, with D hard to call. This CDR3 region has 15 residues. Trimming stripped 0 bases from V and 7 bases from J, with 14 bases between. From germline, CDR1 is SGDLS and CDR2 YYNGEE. The CDR3 DNA follows: TGTGCCAGCAGCGTAGGACTCGGCCCCTTGAATGAGCAGTTCTTC. It encodes CASSVGLGPLNEQFF.

This clonotype came up many times. The chain is built from TRBV9 and TRBJ2-7, with 10 bases lining up with TRBD1. V dropped 4 bases and J dropped 5; count of bases not matched to a gene: 3. CDR1 and CDR2 (germline): SGDLS, YYNGEE. This CDR3 spans 13 amino acids. The CDR3 DNA reads TGTGCCAGCAGCCGGGGACAGGGGAACGAGCAGTACTTC. Protein product: CASSRGQGNEQYF.

This clonotype was observed at least ten times. This rearrangement joins TRBV18 to TRBJ2-5, with D possibly matching TRBD2 (6 bases). The CDR3 contains 14 residues. The germline gives CDR1 KGHSH, CDR2 LQKENI. Trimming pared 0 bases from V and 3 bases from J, leaving 8 bases between. The CDR3 DNA is TGTGCCAGCTCACCACCGACGGGGGAAGAGACCCAGTACTTC. It codes for CASSPPTGEETQYF.

V and J are TRBV2 and TRBJ2-7, with TRBD1 identical over 9 bases. This CDR3 is built from 12 residues. V dropped 4 bases and J dropped 6; count of bases not matched to a gene: 1. Germline CDR1 reads SNHLY; CDR2 reads FYNNEI. CDR3 sequence reads: CASSGQGGEQYF. CDR3 nucleotide sequence: TGTGCCAGCAGTGGACAGGGGGGCGAGCAGTACTTC.

The chain joins TRBV10-2 to TRBJ2-1; 10 nucleotides match TRBD2. The CDR3 loop spans 16 amino acids. The V gene's germline CDR1 is WSHSY and CDR2 SAAADI. V shed 0 bases and J 9 bases; nucleotides not matched to a gene: 8. CDR3 coding DNA: TGCGCCAGCAGTGAGTCACTAGCGGGGCCGATGAGTGAGCAGTTCTTC. Amino acids: CASSESLAGPMSEQFF.

This clonotype was observed many times. The rearrangement links TRBV7-2 to TRBJ2-1; no clear D. The V end lost 6 bases, the J end lost 0 bases, and 12 bases lay between the germline ends. Germline loops: CDR1 SGHTA, CDR2 FQGNSA. The CDR3 sequence is 15 residues long. Here the CDR3 DNA reads TGTGCCAGCAGTCCCGACCTGAGCTCCTACAATGAGCAGTTCTTC. This translates into CASSPDLSSYNEQFF.

In this sample, this clonotype turned up many times. The rearrangement links TRBV10-3 to TRBJ2-1, with D perhaps matching TRBD2 (6 bases). Germline CDR1 is ENHRY and CDR2 is SYGVKD. Trimming took off 6 bases at V and 7 bases at J, with 22 bases between the two ends. This CDR3 comprises 16 residues. CDR3 residues: CAISPNLASSWNEQFF. In DNA form, the CDR3 reads TGTGCCATCAGCCCCAATCTAGCGTCCAGCTGGAATGAGCAGTTCTTC.

This clonotype has only a few counts. This chain links TRBV6-6 with TRBJ1-2, with 9 bases identical to TRBD1. V shed 11 bases, J shed 8 bases, and the junction held 6 bases outside the gene matches. This CDR3 is built from 11 residues. Per germline, CDR1 MNHNY and CDR2 SVGAGI (reference sequence). CDR3 bases: TGTGCCGCGGACAGGGGAAGCGGCTACACCTTC. This sequence encodes CAADRGSGYTF.

A few counts support this clonotype. The chain has TRBV6-5 and TRBJ1-1; TRBD1 is a possible D gene (6 bases). V lost 0 bases, J lost 1 base, and 9 bases lay in between. Germline V gene data show CDR1 as MNHEY and CDR2 as SVGAGI. The CDR3 is 15 amino acids. CDR3: CASSYSGQTNTEAFF. The DNA for the CDR3 is TGTGCCAGCAGTTACTCTGGACAGACGAACACTGAAGCTTTCTTT.

The chain has TRBV21-1 and TRBJ2-1; the table's D call TRBD1 went unverified against the DNA. TRBV21-1 is a listed pseudogene. The CDR3 runs to 16 residues. CDR3 nucleotide sequence: TGTGCCAGACTACCCCGGGGGGGGGCAAATTACAATGAGCAGTTCTTC. As protein: CARLPRGGANYNEQFF.

This clonotype was seen repeatedly, ten times or more. The J gene is TRBJ2-1, the V gene TRBV7-7; D is unclear. Germline loops: CDR1 SSHAT, CDR2 FNYEAQ (reference sequence). CDR3 length: 14 residues. CDR3 nucleotide sequence: TGTGCTAGCTCCCAGATTGGGCTGACGAATGAGCAGTTCTTC. It is translated as CASSQIGLTNEQFF.